This T cell receptor beta chain is from a study of long-term antiretroviral therapy in people with HIV. There are 14 residues in the CDR3. V lost 0 bases to trimming and J lost 3 bases, with 8 bases between them. Germline CDR1 reads KGHSH; CDR2 reads LQKENI. The run of the v3.0 immunoSEQ assay was at survey level. Sequencing was performed with immunoSEQ multiplex PCR; in TCRdb, only in-frame clones are kept and a portion is missing. The repertoire includes over 15,000 clones, just over 90% of them detected once, and 10% to 15% sits in the top ten. General study findings and limits: HIV repertoires had narrower CDR3 length ranges than controls. After ART, diversity increased yet remained lower than transplant donor controls.

Concerning this clone: No antigen is known for it.

For each donor, at least one pre-ART and at least two post-ART PBMC samples were available. This sequence originates from a middle-aged woman with HIV. The genes are TRBV18 and TRBJ2-5; TRBD2 is a possible D gene (5 bases). The specimen was unsorted PBMCs, collected 0.6 years after starting antiretroviral therapy. CDR3 residues: CASSPPHGEETQYF. The DNA of the CDR3 is TGTGCCAGCTCACCACCGCACGGGGAAGAGACCCAGTACTTC. The full variable domain, in which reference TRBV18 and TRBJ2-5 provide the parts outside the CDR3, is NAGVMQNPRHLVRRRGQEARLRCSPMKGHSHVYWYRQLPEEGLKFMVYLQKENIIDESGMPKERFSAEFPKEGPSILRIQQVVRGDSAAYFCASSPPHGEETQYFGPGTRLLVL.